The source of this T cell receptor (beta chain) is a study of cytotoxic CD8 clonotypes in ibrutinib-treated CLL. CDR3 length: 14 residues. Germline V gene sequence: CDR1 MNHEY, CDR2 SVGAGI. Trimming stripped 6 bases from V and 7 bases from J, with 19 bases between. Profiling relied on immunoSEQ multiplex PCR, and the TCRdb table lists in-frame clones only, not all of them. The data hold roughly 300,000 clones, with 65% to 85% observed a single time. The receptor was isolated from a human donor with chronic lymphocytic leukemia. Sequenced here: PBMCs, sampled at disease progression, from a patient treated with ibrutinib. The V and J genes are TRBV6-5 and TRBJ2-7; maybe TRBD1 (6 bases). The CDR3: CASRGIPRGGEQYF. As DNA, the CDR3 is TGTGCCAGCAGAGGTATACCCAGGGGTGGGGAGCAGTACTTC.